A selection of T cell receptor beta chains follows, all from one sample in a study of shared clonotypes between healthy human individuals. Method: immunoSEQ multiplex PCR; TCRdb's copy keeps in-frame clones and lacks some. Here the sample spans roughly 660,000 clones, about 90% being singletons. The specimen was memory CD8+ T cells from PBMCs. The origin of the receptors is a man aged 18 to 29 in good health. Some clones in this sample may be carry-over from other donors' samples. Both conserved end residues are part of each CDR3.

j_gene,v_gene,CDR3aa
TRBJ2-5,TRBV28,CASSLAGAGETQYF
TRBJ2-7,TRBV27,CASSLIGALGQGKNEQYF
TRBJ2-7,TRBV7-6,CASSPTGLAVNEQYF
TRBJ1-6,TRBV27,CASSFIFASPLHF
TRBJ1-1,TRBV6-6,CASSLTGGTEAFF
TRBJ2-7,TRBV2,CASTPRDYSNPGTGNYEQYF
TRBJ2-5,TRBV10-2,CASSELGDEQYF
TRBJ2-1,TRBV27,CASSLRAGAYNEQFF
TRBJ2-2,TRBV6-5,CASSYSRQGRELFF
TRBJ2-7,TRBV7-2,CASSLGAGGPYEQYF
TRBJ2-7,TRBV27,CASSALGSAGSSYEQYF
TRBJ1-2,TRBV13,CASSFDRGPRRANYGYTF
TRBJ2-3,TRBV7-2,CASSSETDTQYF
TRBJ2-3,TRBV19,CASSAGGQDTQYF
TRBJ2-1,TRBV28,CASSGLAGNYNEQFF
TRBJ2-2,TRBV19,CASRPRGGGNTGELFF
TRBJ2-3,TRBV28,CASLSGDSSTDTQYF
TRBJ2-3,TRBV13,CASSPPITGGTDTQYF
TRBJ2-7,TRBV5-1,CASSLFDGGYEQYF
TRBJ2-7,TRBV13,CASSFVTGSSYEQYF
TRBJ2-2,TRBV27,CASSLSGGIYTGELFF
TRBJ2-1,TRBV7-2,CASSLVGEQHLSYNEQFF
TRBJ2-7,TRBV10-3,CAIRESLAFEQYF
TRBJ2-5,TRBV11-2,CASSSWTGAQETQYF
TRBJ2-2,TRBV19,CATGTTTGELFF
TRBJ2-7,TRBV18,CASSPRDRGSYEQYF
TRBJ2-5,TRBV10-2,CASSEWGTGEGQYF
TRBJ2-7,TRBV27,CASSLGYFYEQYF
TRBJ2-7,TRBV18,CASSPLKGLTATYEQYF
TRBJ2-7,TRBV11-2,CASSLGAGDYEQYF
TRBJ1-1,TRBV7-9,CASSLDRGGNTEAFF
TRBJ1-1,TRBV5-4,CASSLDRVFEAFF
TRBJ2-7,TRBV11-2,CASSFIRGIPTYEQYF
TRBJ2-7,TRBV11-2,CASSLGLAAEQYF
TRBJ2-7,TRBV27,CASSLEGNYEQYF
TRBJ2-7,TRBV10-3,CAISESEVDFATEQYF
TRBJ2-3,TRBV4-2,CASSQGPSGSWVDTQYF
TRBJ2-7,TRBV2,CASSSGTSGIPRYEQYF
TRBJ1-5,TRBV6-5,CASSYRRDNNQPQHF
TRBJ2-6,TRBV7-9,CASSLSRQGRGPGANVLTF
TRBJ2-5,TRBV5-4,CASSSGTSGQETQYF
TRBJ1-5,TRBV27,CASSEINQPQHF
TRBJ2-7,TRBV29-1,CSVDSGGSYEQYF
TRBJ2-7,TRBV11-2,CASSFRLAKERGEQYF
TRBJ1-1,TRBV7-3,CASSLGPGYNTEAFF
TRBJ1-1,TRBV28,CASSLRDRELTEAFF
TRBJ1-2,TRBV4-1,CASSQGPRPLGQRYGYTF
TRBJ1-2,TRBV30,CAWTPWTGTDINLANYGYTF
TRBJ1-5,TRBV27,CASSFVSARLGQPQHF
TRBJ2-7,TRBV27,CASSSRDRGMWGQYF